One T cell receptor (beta chain) is described in this entry. Its antigen is undetermined. The sample originates from a study of cytomegalovirus exposure and HLA in healthy donors. Germline CDR1 and CDR2: MNHNY and SVGAGI (reference sequence). The CDR3 is made up of 14 amino acids. V was trimmed by 3 bases and J by 3 bases, leaving 8 bases between them. PCR amplification relied on 60 Vbeta primers (plus 13 Jbeta primers). This table comes from immunoSEQ multiplex PCR, and its TCRdb copy is limited to in-frame clones, with some not included. This sample has 95,000 to 100,000 clones; around 83% occur once, and the top ten carry 3.7%. Study-wide results and limits: HLA allele associations emerged for 15,000 to 20,000 TCR beta sequences in a later analysis, at 0.05 false discovery rate. Specific recognition of CMV antigens was confirmed in vitro for a few chains (all CMV-associated). Reportedly, HLA-A and HLA-B alleles of most subjects were accurately predicted from TCR beta.

This TCR derives from a female donor in good health and CMV-seropositive. Sequencing input: PBMCs. This chain connects TRBV6-6 to TRBJ1-4; weak D call: TRBD1 (5 bases). As DNA, the CDR3 is TGTGCCAGCAGTTATATAGGGGCTAATGAAAAACTGTTTTTT. Translating it yields CASSYIGANEKLFF.